Detailed here is one T cell receptor beta chain. Antigen unknown. In germline, CDR1 is MNHEY, CDR2 SVGAGI. This CDR3 is built from 14 residues. The V end was cut by 7 bases, the J end by 4 bases, with 16 bases between. These data originate in a study of cytotoxic CD8 clonotypes in ibrutinib-treated CLL. About the research overall: Averaging across samples gave roughly 260,000 productive templates and tens of thousands of productive rearrangements.

Targeted sequencing depth ranged from 1 in 200,000 to 1 in 1 million T cells. Method: immunoSEQ multiplex PCR; TCRdb's copy keeps in-frame clones and lacks some. The table shows approximately 70,000 clones, with 80% occurring only once. Whole-study results and caveats: In comparison with age-matched healthy donors, baseline clonality was higher and tracked circulating CD8+ T-cell counts. The study found public clonotypes uncommon, contracting or stable on treatment.

V gene TRBV6-5 combines with J gene TRBJ1-2; D is undetermined. The source was PBMCs, collected at disease progression, from a patient treated with ibrutinib. The TCR was taken from a human donor with chronic lymphocytic leukemia. For the CDR3, the DNA is TGTGCCAGCAACCCGACACCACGCGGCTATGGCTACACCTTC. Protein sequence: CASNPTPRGYGYTF.